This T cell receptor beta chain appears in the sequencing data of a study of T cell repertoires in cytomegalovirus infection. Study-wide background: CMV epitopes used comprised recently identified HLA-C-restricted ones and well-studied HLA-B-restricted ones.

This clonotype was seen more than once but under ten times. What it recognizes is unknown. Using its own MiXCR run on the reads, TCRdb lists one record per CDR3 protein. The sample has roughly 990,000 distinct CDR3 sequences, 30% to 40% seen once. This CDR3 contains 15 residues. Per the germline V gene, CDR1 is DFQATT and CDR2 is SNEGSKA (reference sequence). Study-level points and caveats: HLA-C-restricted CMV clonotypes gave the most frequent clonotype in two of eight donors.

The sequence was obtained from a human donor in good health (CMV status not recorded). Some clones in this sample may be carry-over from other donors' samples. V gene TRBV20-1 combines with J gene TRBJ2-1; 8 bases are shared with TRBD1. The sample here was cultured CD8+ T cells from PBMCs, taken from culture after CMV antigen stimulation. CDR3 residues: CSPDLTGQDYNEQFF. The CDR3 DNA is TGCAGCCCAGATTTAACGGGACAGGACTACAATGAGCAGTTCTTC.